This T cell receptor (beta chain) was observed in a study of CD8+ T cells in alopecia areata (dated by TCRdb to about 2018). About the full investigation: High-throughput TCRbeta sequencing was used to examine T cell clonal expansion in alopecia areata in both the C3H/HeJ mouse model and human patients. On the human side, TCRbeta sequencing was run on scalp tissue and on sorted CD4+ and CD8+ peripheral blood T cells from healthy controls and from alopecia areata patients with either patchy or totalis/universalis disease. RNA was extracted with the PAXgene miRNA kit for fixed scalp, the miRNeasy kit for PBMCs, and the RNeasy kit for mouse skin. TCRbeta CDR3 regions were amplified by immunoSEQ multiplex PCR with 35 Vbeta forward and 13 Jbeta reverse primers. Clonality in the scalp was compared among normal scalp (n=4), patchy alopecia areata scalp (n=8), and alopecia totalis/universalis scalp (n=8).

The CDR3 goes from the cysteine to the phenylalanine over 15 residues. The sequence is cut down to CDR3 DNA, 45 bases in frame from base 1. V lost 7 bases and J lost 4 bases; the stretch between them is 16 bases long. Sequences SNHLY (CDR1) and FYNNEI (CDR2) are obtained from the germline V gene. From alopecia areata patients, peripheral blood was collected along with lesional scalp punch biopsies. PBMCs were isolated by density centrifugation and stained for CD3, CD4 and CD8, after which CD4+ and CD8+ T cells were sorted on a FACSAria. The untreated alopecia areata patients were recruited through a multicenter biomarker study. In four to six patients from the biomarker study, the blood CD8+ T cells went through an additional sort into NKG2D-low and NKG2D-high fractions. The method was the immunoSEQ multiplex PCR assay. RNA was extracted from all samples and reverse transcribed into cDNA as template for TCR sequencing. SuperScript III was used for first-strand cDNA synthesis, primed with a 2:1 mix of oligo-dT and random hexamers. A synthetic immune receptor repertoire was used to assess amplification bias, and residual bias was removed computationally. The study's processing was this. Raw reads were preprocessed for error removal, and CDR3 was defined according to IMGT conventions as running from the conserved cysteine to phenylalanine. To get clonality, Shannon entropy was normalized by log2 of the number of productive unique TCRs and the result was subtracted from 1. Whether scalp clones were CD4 or CD8 was inferred by matching scalp TCRbeta sequences against CD4 and CD8 repertoires sorted from blood. What TCRdb holds here is the immuneACCESS table cut down to in-frame rearrangements. Part of the clones is not present; checked against another copy, under half of the missing clones reflect an unresolved V gene, and the others are unexplained. V and J calls and clone size are copied from that table; D and trimming were computed from the DNA. The sample data list 30,000 to 35,000 clones, and 55% of these were observed just once. Together, the top ten hold around two fifths of the sample.

On this clone itself: There is no known antigen for this receptor. No qualities accompany the bases; no much larger clone lies one base away.

The paper as a whole reports these results and caveats: Shared TCR sequences between patients were less evident than in mice, which may be partly attributable to HLA diversity in the patient population. Higher clonality and more expanded CD8+ clones were observed in lesional scalp than in normal scalp, particularly in alopecia totalis/universalis, a finding suggestive of antigenic drive. Scalp TCR repertoire analysis is complicated because resident alphabeta T cells in normal human skin are also sequenced, whereas mouse skin is dominated by gammadelta T cells.

The specimen sequenced was NKG2D-high CD8+ T cells sorted from blood. Read against the paper, the sample's cell subset or site label means: sorted CD8+ NKG2D-high blood T cells. This sequence originates from a human donor with alopecia areata. The V and J segments used are TRBV2 and TRBJ2-2; perhaps TRBD1 is the D gene, with 7 bases matching. The CDR3 region has the sequence CASKGAGISTGELFF. The DNA sequence is as follows: TGTGCCAGCAAGGGGGCGGGGATTTCCACCGGGGAGCTGTTTTTT.